This TCR beta chain was documented in a study of cytomegalovirus exposure and HLA in healthy donors. Study as a whole: Ancestry clustering placed around 81% of some 400 genotyped donors in the Caucasian-associated cluster. Broader study findings: Across donors, most TCRs were seen rarely, yet some public ones were widespread.

V lost 4 bases to trimming and J lost 4 bases, with 13 bases between them. Germline V gene data show CDR1 as KGHSH and CDR2 as LQKENI. The CDR3 has 14 amino acids. Both 60 Vbeta primers and 13 Jbeta primers went into the PCR. Profiling relied on immunoSEQ multiplex PCR, and the TCRdb table lists in-frame clones only, not all of them. The data show approximately 160,000 clones, more than 65% seen once. As to this clone: Its antigen is as yet unknown.

This sequence was found in a man aged 25-45 years in good health and CMV-seropositive. The rearrangement joins TRBV18 to TRBJ1-2, with TRBD1 as a possible D gene (6 bases). Input material: PBMCs. The CDR3 DNA sequence: TGTGCCAGCTCACTACTCTGGACAGTCTATGGCTACACCTTC. Protein: CASSLLWTVYGYTF.